Following are 3 T cell receptor beta chains from one sample sequenced in a study of radiation and T cells in renal cell carcinoma. Sequencing was performed with immunoSEQ multiplex PCR; in TCRdb, only in-frame clones are kept and a portion is missing. The sample carries tens of thousands of clones, more than 80% recorded once. Regarding time point: blood 2 weeks post-SBRT. The treatment was: 15 Gy SBRT to primary tumor, nephrectomy 4 weeks later. The sample was blood, taken from a patient whose treatment included radiotherapy and nephrectomy. The receptors come from a woman aged 70 to 79 with renal cell carcinoma.

This clone was detected a few times. The genes are TRBV25-1 and TRBJ1-2; the D gene is possibly TRBD1 (5 bases). This CDR3 spans 13 amino acids. CDR1 and CDR2 from the germline V gene are MGHDK and SYGVNS. The V and J ends lost 4 bases and 3 bases respectively, with 9 bases between them. The CDR3 nucleotides are TGTGCCAGCAGTGGGAGAGGGGACTATGGCTACACCTTC. The encoded protein is CASSGRGDYGYTF.

V and J are TRBV6-5 and TRBJ1-1, with TRBD1 matching over 7 bases. There are 13 residues in the CDR3. The trim removed 7 bases at V and 11 bases at J, leaving 13 bases unmatched. Germline CDR1 is MNHEY and CDR2 is SVGAGI. CDR3 DNA sequence: TGTGCCAGCATTCAACCGGGACAGAAAGAGGCTTTCTTT. This encodes CASIQPGQKEAFF.

This clone is labeled as medium-sized (0.01 to 0.1%). The chain recombines TRBV2 with TRBJ2-6, with a weak D call TRBD1 (5 bases). The CDR3 sequence is 18 residues long. CDR1 is SNHLY, CDR2 FYNNEI, per germline. V was shortened by 2 bases and J by 0 bases, with 14 bases between the two germline ends. The DNA for the CDR3 is TGTGCCAGCAGTGAACCTCGCGCTGACAGCTCTGGGGCCAACGTCCTGACTTTC. Protein: CASSEPRADSSGANVLTF.